Presented here are 7 T cell receptor beta chains from one specimen sequenced in a study of T-cell reconstitution after alpha-beta-depleted transplantation in children. Unique molecular identifiers tagged the TCRbeta library. MiXCR, run by TCRdb on the PCR reads, gives a single entry per CDR3 protein. The table records about 240,000 distinct CDR3 sequences, roughly 25% of them present only once. The sequencing here drew on PBMCs, taken before TCRalphabeta/CD19-depleted stem cell transplant. These receptors originate from a girl aged 2-15 years with Fanconi anemia, due to receive a stem cell transplant.

The chain links TRBV29-1 to TRBJ2-1; a weak D match, TRBD2 (5 bases). Trimming cost V 6 bases and J 8 bases, with 17 bases left between them. Germline CDR1 and CDR2: SQVTM and ANQGSEA. CDR3 length equals 13 residues. CDR3 in DNA: TGCAGCGTCGCGCTCGTCGTCGGGGATGAGCAGTTCTTC. Translated: CSVALVVGDEQFF.

This chain connects TRBV5-1 to TRBJ2-7, with TRBD1 matching 7 bases. CDR1 and CDR2 from the germline V gene are SGHRS and YFSETQ. Germline trimming cut 4 bases from V and 1 base from J; bases unmatched to any gene: 8. The CDR3 is 15 residues long. In DNA form, the CDR3 reads TGCGCCAGCAGCCCCCGGGACAGACTATCCTACGAGCAGTACTTC. Amino acid sequence: CASSPRDRLSYEQYF.

This clonotype was observed many times. The chain combines TRBV12-3 or TRBV12-4 with TRBJ2-7; D gene uncertain. V gave up 5 bases and J gave up 0 bases, with 5 bases separating them. This CDR3 is 12 amino acids long. This CDR3 reads CASSGPSYEQYF. As DNA, the CDR3 is TGTGCCAGCAGTGGACCCTCCTACGAGCAGTACTTC.

This clonotype was counted at least ten times. In DNA form, the CDR3 reads TGCGCCAGCAGCCCGGGCGGGGGGGCTGAGACCCAGTACTTC. Amino acids: CASSPGGGAETQYF. This rearrangement joins TRBV5-1 to TRBJ2-5; the match to TRBD2 covers 9 bases. This CDR3 has 14 residues. V shed 4 bases, J shed 5 bases, and the junction held 6 bases outside the gene matches. CDR1 is SGHRS and CDR2 is YFSETQ in the germline V gene.

This clonotype was seen repeatedly, ten times or more. This chain joins TRBV20-1 and TRBJ1-2; D possibly corresponds to TRBD1 (5 bases). The germline V gene encodes CDR1 DFQATT and CDR2 SNEGSKA (reference sequence). This CDR3 is built from 13 residues. V lost 2 bases and J lost 6, with 13 bases in between. Here the CDR3 DNA reads TGCAGTGCTAGAAGCGGCAGGGTTGATGGCTACACCTTC. Encoded protein: CSARSGRVDGYTF.

This clonotype was picked up many times. The CDR3 protein is CASGFDIQYF. The DNA for the CDR3 is TGTGCCAGTGGCTTTGACATTCAGTACTTC. V is TRBV6-6 and J is TRBJ2-4; D not resolved. Germline V lookup: CDR1 MNHNY, CDR2 SVGAGI (reference sequence). The CDR3 loop spans 10 amino acids. V lost 9 bases to trimming and J lost 8 bases, with 8 bases between them.

The sample holds many counts of this clonotype. This sequence joins TRBV20-1 and TRBJ2-7; 7 nucleotides align to TRBD2. Trimming at V came to 5 bases and at J to 7 bases, leaving 11 bases not matched to a gene. CDR3 length: 13 residues. Germline-derived CDR1 and CDR2 are DFQATT and SNEGSKA (reference sequence). CDR3 amino acids: CSAQREGPREQYF. In nucleotides, the CDR3 is TGCAGTGCTCAGCGGGAAGGGCCTCGGGAGCAGTACTTC.